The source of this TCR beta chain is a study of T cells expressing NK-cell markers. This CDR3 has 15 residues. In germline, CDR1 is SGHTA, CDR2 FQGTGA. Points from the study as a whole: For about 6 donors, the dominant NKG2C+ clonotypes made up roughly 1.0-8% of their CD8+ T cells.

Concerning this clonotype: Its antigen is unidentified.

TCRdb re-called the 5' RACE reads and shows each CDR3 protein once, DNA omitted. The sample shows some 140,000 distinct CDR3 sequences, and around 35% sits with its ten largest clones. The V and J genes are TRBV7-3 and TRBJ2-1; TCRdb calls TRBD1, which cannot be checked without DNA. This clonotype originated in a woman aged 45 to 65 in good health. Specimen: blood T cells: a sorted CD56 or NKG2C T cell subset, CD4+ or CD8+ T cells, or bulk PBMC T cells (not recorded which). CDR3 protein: CASSDRDRAPNEQFF.